This passage covers 21 T cell receptor beta chains from one sample sequenced in a study of Ad26.COV2.S vaccination and SARS-CoV-2 variants. Assay: immunoSEQ multiplex PCR; the TCRdb copy retains only in-frame clones and omits some. This sample carries some 250,000 clones, 88% of them seen once, and the ten largest clones take around a tenth. As to treatment: 15 to 20 received Ad26.COV2.S at low or high dose, single or two shots; several received placebo; per-sample allocation not given. Samples came from day 63 after the first vaccine or placebo injection. This material consisted of peripheral blood, taken in a trial of Ad26.COV2.S vaccine versus placebo. The source of these receptors is a person between 18 and 65 years old who received the Ad26.COV2.S COVID-19 vaccine or a placebo.

The gene calls are TRBV4-3 and TRBJ2-7, with D possibly being TRBD1 (5 bases). Per the germline V gene, CDR1 is LGHNA and CDR2 is YSLEER. V lost 0 bases, J lost 1 base, and 10 bases lay in between. The CDR3 totals 15 residues. As DNA, the CDR3 is TGCGCCAGCAGCCAAGATCGTGACAGTTCCTACGAGCAGTACTTC. Translating gives CASSQDRDSSYEQYF.

The J gene is TRBJ2-7, the V gene TRBV15, with TRBD1 matching over 9 bases. This CDR3 spans 14 amino acids. Germline loops: CDR1 LNHNV, CDR2 YYDKDF (reference sequence). With V trimmed by 5 bases and J by 2 bases, 4 bases remained unmatched. CDR3 bases: TGTGCCACCAGCGGCCGACAGGGGGCCTACGAGCAGTACTTC. Its translation is CATSGRQGAYEQYF.

V is TRBV10-1 and J is TRBJ2-7, with D possibly matching TRBD2 (5 bases). The V and J ends lost 0 bases and 1 base respectively, with 10 bases between them. CDR1 and CDR2 from the germline V gene are WNHNN and SYGVQD (reference sequence). This CDR3 spans 15 amino acids. CDR3 in amino acids: CASSESRAGSYEQYF. The CDR3, as DNA: TGCGCCAGCAGTGAGTCGAGGGCCGGGTCCTACGAGCAGTACTTC.

The rearrangement joins TRBV30 to TRBJ2-2; D unresolved. Germline V gene sequence: CDR1 GTSNPN, CDR2 SVGIG (reference sequence). Trimming stripped 0 bases from V and 4 bases from J, with 6 bases between. CDR3 size: 13 residues. CDR3 loop: CAWSVLTTGELFF. CDR3 nucleotides: TGTGCCTGGAGTGTATTGACCACCGGGGAGCTGTTTTTT. Based on the CDR3 plus reference TRBV30 and TRBJ2-2, the full variable domain is SQTIHQWPATLVQPVGSPLSLECTVEGTSNPNLYWYRQAAGRGLQLLFYSVGIGQISSEVPQNLSASRPQDRQFILSSKKLLLSDSGFYLCAWSVLTTGELFFGEGSRLTVL.

This chain links TRBV7-2 with TRBJ2-2; 12 nucleotides agree with TRBD2. V gave up 6 bases and J gave up 4 bases; unmatched junction bases: 0. In germline, CDR1 is SGHTA, CDR2 FQGNSA. This CDR3 has 14 residues. The CDR3 region is CASRGLAGTGELFF. The CDR3 DNA sequence: TGTGCCAGCAGGGGACTAGCGGGCACCGGGGAGCTGTTTTTT.

CDR3 sequence (DNA): TGTGCCATCAGTGAGTCCGGGCAGGGGGCTTTCTTT. As protein: CAISESGQGAFF. V gene TRBV10-3 combines with J gene TRBJ1-1, with D perhaps TRBD1 (6 bases). This CDR3 has 12 residues. Germline V CDR1 and CDR2: ENHRY, SYGVKD. The ends were cut back, 0 bases at V and 11 bases at J, with 10 bases in the middle.

The V call is TRBV7-9, the J call TRBJ1-1; D remains unclear. Looked up from germline, CDR1 is SEHNR and CDR2 is FQNEAQ (reference sequence). CDR3 length equals 14 residues. V was clipped by 5 bases and J by 1 base, with 11 bases between them. CDR3 nucleotide sequence: TGTGCCAGCAGCCCCGATCCAGGGAACACTGAAGCTTTCTTT. It translates to CASSPDPGNTEAFF.

This chain joins TRBV5-1 and TRBJ2-1; 10 nucleotides match TRBD2. Germline V gene data show CDR1 as SGHRS and CDR2 as YFSETQ. The V gene end was trimmed by 4 bases and the J gene end by 6 bases; junction bases not matched to a gene: 7. This CDR3 region has 15 residues. The CDR3 bases are TGCGCCAGCAGCCCCCAGGAGCGGGGGGGCAATGAGCAGTTCTTC. Residues: CASSPQERGGNEQFF.

J is TRBJ2-5 and V is TRBV24-1; D is unclear. Trimming shortened V by 4 bases and J by 7 bases, and 18 bases separated the two germline ends. Germline CDR1 reads KGHDR; CDR2 reads SFDVKD. This CDR3 spans 15 amino acids. For the CDR3, the DNA is TGTGCCACCAGTGACCCCGTCCAAACCACCCCGACCCAGTACTTC. Translated: CATSDPVQTTPTQYF.

The V gene is TRBV19, the J gene TRBJ2-7; tentatively, D is TRBD2 (5 bases). The germline V gene has CDR1 LNHDA and CDR2 SQIVND (reference sequence). Trimming pared 8 bases from V and 7 bases from J, leaving 18 bases between. The length of the CDR3 is 13 residues. In DNA form, the CDR3 reads TGTGCCAGTCGTAGGACCGGGGTGGTGGAGCAGTACTTC. It encodes CASRRTGVVEQYF.

This sequence joins TRBV4-1 and TRBJ1-5; 10 bases match TRBD1. Losses at the gene ends were 0 bases for V and 1 base for J; bases not matched to a gene: 9. The CDR3 covers 19 residues. In germline, CDR1 is MGHRA, CDR2 YSYEKL. CDR3 residues: CASSQDGGTGAGSNQPQHF. The CDR3 nucleotides are TGCGCCAGCAGCCAAGATGGTGGGACAGGGGCCGGGAGCAATCAGCCCCAGCATTTT.

CDR3 bases: TGTGCCAGCAGCGTAGATGCGGGAGCCATGAATGAGCAGTTCTTC. It translates to CASSVDAGAMNEQFF. This chain uses TRBV9 with TRBJ2-1; 7 bases are shared with TRBD2. Germline-derived CDR1 and CDR2 are SGDLS and YYNGEE. J was trimmed by 7 bases and V by 0 bases; bases with no gene match: 7. The CDR3 contains 15 residues.

The rearrangement joins TRBV4-1 to TRBJ1-4; the D gene is possibly TRBD1 (5 bases). Trimming removed 4 bases at V and 4 bases at J, with 13 bases between. Per the germline V gene, CDR1 is MGHRA and CDR2 is YSYEKL. This CDR3 has 15 amino acids. Written as DNA, the CDR3 is TGCGCCAGCAGCCCCCAAGAACAGGTTAATGAAAAACTGTTTTTT. Translated: CASSPQEQVNEKLFF.

This clone was seen a single time. The chain has TRBV5-5 and TRBJ2-6, with D hard to call. Trimming removed 0 bases from V and 0 bases from J, with 7 bases in between. CDR3 length: 16 amino acids. Germline loops: CDR1 SGHKS, CDR2 YYEKEE (reference sequence). CDR3: CASSLVPPSGANVLTF. CDR3 sequence (DNA): TGTGCCAGCAGCTTGGTTCCGCCCTCTGGGGCCAACGTCCTGACTTTC.

This clone appeared many times. The chain recombines TRBV15 with TRBJ2-6; D is unresolved. Germline assignment: CDR1 LNHNV and CDR2 YYDKDF (reference sequence). This CDR3 is 15 amino acids long. V was shortened by 0 bases and J by 1 base, with 4 bases between the two germline ends. The CDR3 sequence: CATSRDRSGANVLTF. CDR3 nucleotides: TGTGCCACCAGCAGAGACAGGTCTGGGGCCAACGTCCTGACTTTC.

The rearrangement uses TRBV28 and TRBJ1-1, with TRBD1 matching over 9 bases. The CDR3 totals 20 residues. The ends lost 0 bases at V and 2 bases at J; junction bases unmatched: 16. CDR1 is MDHEN and CDR2 is SYDVKM in the germline V gene. This CDR3 reads CASSLWLTGTGRVANTEAFF. The DNA of the CDR3 is TGTGCCAGCAGTTTATGGCTTACCGGGACAGGGCGGGTGGCCAACACTGAAGCTTTCTTT.

This clone was observed once. V gene TRBV19 combines with J gene TRBJ2-3; D gene unclear. CDR1 LNHDA and CDR2 SQIVND come from the germline V gene (reference sequence). V was clipped by 0 bases and J by 2 bases, with 12 bases between them. CDR3 size: 16 residues. CDR3 in amino acids: CASSIDLTVLTDTQYF. As DNA, the CDR3 is TGTGCCAGTAGTATAGATCTCACGGTTCTCACAGATACGCAGTATTTT.

V usage is TRBV9 and J usage is TRBJ1-3, with D hard to call. The germline V gene has CDR1 SGDLS and CDR2 YYNGEE. CDR3 length: 19 residues. Trimming left V 0 bases short and J 0 bases short, with 19 bases between. CDR3 amino acids: CASSVVSSPSPFSGNTIYF. The DNA for the CDR3 is TGTGCCAGCAGCGTAGTATCCAGTCCTAGCCCCTTCTCTGGAAACACCATATATTTT.

This clone was seen once. The chain recombines TRBV5-1 with TRBJ2-1; 10 bases agree with TRBD1. The V segment lost 4 bases and the J segment 9 bases; nucleotides outside the gene matches: 16. The germline V gene encodes CDR1 SGHRS and CDR2 YFSETQ. The CDR3 has 17 amino acids. The CDR3 DNA follows: TGCGCCAGCAGCCCAAGCTCGACAGGGGGCGCCGGGGGTGAGCAGTTCTTC. Encoded protein: CASSPSSTGGAGGEQFF.

The chain joins TRBV4-3 to TRBJ2-3; 10 positions agree with TRBD2. Trimming at V came to 7 bases and at J to 8 bases, leaving 9 bases not matched to a gene. The length of the CDR3 is 14 residues. The V gene's germline CDR1 is LGHNA and CDR2 YSLEER. The CDR3 sequence is CASKGLADTGTQYF. CDR3 nucleotides: TGCGCCAGCAAAGGACTAGCGGATACGGGTACGCAGTATTTT.

The chain carries TRBV5-4 and TRBJ2-1; TRBD2 agrees at 11 bases. This CDR3 has 16 amino acids. The trim removed 4 bases at V and 2 bases at J, leaving 5 bases unmatched. CDR1 and CDR2 (germline): SGHNT, YYREEE (reference sequence). The CDR3 region is CASSPLAGGAYNEQFF. The CDR3 DNA follows: TGTGCCAGCAGCCCGCTAGCGGGGGGAGCCTACAATGAGCAGTTCTTC.